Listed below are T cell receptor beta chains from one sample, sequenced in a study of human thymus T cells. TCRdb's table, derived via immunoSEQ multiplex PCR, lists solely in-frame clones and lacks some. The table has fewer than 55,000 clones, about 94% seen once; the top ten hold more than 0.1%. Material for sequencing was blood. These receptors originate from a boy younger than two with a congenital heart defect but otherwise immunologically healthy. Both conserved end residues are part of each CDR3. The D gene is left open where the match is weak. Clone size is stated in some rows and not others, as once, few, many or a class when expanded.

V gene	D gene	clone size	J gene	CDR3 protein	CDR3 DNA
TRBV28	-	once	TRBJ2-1	CASSPNTEQFF	TGTGCCAGCAGTCCGAACACTGAGCAGTTCTTC
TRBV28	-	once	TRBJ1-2	CASSLLIGGPNYGYTF	TGTGCCAGCAGTTTATTGATTGGCGGACCTAACTATGGCTACACCTTC
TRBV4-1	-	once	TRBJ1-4	CASARQSTNEKLFF	TGCGCCAGCGCGCGGCAGTCAACTAATGAAAAACTGTTTTTT
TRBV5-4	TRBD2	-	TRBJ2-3	CAGGLAGTDTQYF	TGTGCGGGCGGGCTAGCGGGCACAGATACGCAGTATTTT
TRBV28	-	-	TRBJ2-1	CASSLTYNEQFF	TGTGCCAGCAGTTTAACTTACAATGAGCAGTTCTTC
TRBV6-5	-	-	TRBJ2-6	CASKQISGANVLTF	TGTGCCAGCAAGCAAATCTCTGGGGCCAACGTCCTGACTTTC
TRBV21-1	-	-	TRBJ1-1	CASSKEQGPNTEAFF	TGTGCCAGCAGCAAAGAACAGGGCCCTAACACTGAAGCTTTCTTT
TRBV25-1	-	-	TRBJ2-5	CASSPSPPQETQYF	TGTGCCAGCAGTCCCTCGCCCCCTCAAGAGACCCAGTACTTC
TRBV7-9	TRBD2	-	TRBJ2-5	CASSVGLPGETQYF	TGTGCCAGCAGCGTGGGACTACCAGGAGAGACCCAGTACTTC
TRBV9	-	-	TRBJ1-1	CASSVEAGGAEAFF	TGTGCCAGCAGCGTAGAAGCGGGTGGGGCTGAAGCTTTCTTT
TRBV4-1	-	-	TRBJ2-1	CASSLNGFNEQFF	TGCGCCAGCAGCCTGAACGGGTTCAATGAGCAGTTCTTC
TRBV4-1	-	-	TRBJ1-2	CASSQDPGRRGGGYTF	TGCGCCAGCAGCCAAGATCCAGGGCGCCGAGGGGGTGGCTACACCTTC
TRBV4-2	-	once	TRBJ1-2	CASSQDTRRGYGYTF	TGTGCCAGCAGCCAAGATACAAGGAGGGGCTATGGCTACACCTTC
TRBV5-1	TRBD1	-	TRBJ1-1	CASSFRQGNTEAFF	TGCGCCAGCAGCTTTCGACAGGGGAACACTGAAGCTTTCTTT
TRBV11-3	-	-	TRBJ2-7	CASSLTGFYEQYF	TGTGCCAGCAGCTTGACAGGTTTCTACGAGCAGTACTTC
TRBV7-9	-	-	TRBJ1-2	CASSSGEINYGYTF	TGTGCCAGCAGCTCAGGGGAGATTAACTATGGCTACACCTTC
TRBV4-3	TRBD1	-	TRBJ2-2	CASSRRTGANTGELFF	TGCGCCAGCAGCCGTCGGACAGGGGCGAACACCGGGGAGCTGTTTTTT
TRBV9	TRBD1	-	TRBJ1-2	CASSAFDRGDGYTF	TGTGCCAGCAGCGCTTTCGACAGGGGAGATGGCTACACCTTC
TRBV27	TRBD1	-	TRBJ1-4	CAIPGQGATNEKLFF	TGTGCCATCCCGGGACAGGGGGCAACTAATGAAAAACTGTTTTTT
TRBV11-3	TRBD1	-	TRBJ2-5	CASSLSWTGVGETQYF	TGTGCCAGCAGCTTAAGCTGGACAGGGGTAGGGGAGACCCAGTACTTC
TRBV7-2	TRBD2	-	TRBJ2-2	CASSRTSGAVTGELFF	TGTGCCAGCAGCCGAACTAGCGGGGCGGTCACCGGGGAGCTGTTTTTT
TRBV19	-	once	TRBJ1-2	CASSIVAAVYGYTF	TGTGCCAGTAGTATAGTGGCAGCGGTCTATGGCTACACCTTC
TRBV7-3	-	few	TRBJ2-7	CASSPYGGEQYF	TGTGCCAGCAGCCCATACGGCGGAGAGCAGTACTTC
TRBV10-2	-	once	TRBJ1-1	CASSPYNEAFF	TGCGCCAGCAGTCCGTACAATGAAGCTTTCTTT
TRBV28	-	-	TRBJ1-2	CASSPGGNYGYTF	TGTGCCAGCAGTCCCGGGGGGAACTATGGCTACACCTTC
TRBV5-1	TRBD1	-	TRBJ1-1	CASSSGGTEAFF	TGCGCCAGCAGCTCAGGGGGCACTGAAGCTTTCTTT
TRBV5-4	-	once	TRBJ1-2	CASSLGAGDYGYTF	TGTGCCAGCAGCTTGGGGGCCGGGGACTATGGCTACACCTTC
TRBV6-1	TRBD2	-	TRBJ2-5	CATGLAGWETQYF	TGTGCCACGGGACTAGCGGGATGGGAGACCCAGTACTTC
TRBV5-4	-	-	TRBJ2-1	CASSLDSYNEQFF	TGTGCCAGCAGCTTGGACTCCTACAATGAGCAGTTCTTC
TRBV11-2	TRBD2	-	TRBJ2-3	CASSSWGGRTDTQYF	TGTGCCAGCAGCTCCTGGGGGGGGAGAACAGATACGCAGTATTTT
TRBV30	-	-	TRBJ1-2	CAWPFKIQGCYGYTF	TGTGCCTGGCCTTTCAAAATACAGGGCTGCTATGGCTACACCTTC
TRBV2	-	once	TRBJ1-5	CASSLGVRDNQPQHF	TGTGCCAGCAGTTTAGGGGTTAGGGACAATCAGCCCCAGCATTTT
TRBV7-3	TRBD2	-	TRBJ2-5	CASSLLAGGQETQYF	TGTGCCAGCAGCTTACTAGCGGGGGGGCAAGAGACCCAGTACTTC
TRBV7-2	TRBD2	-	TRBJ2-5	CASSPGLAGGWETQYF	TGTGCCAGCAGCCCCGGACTAGCGGGGGGGTGGGAGACCCAGTACTTC
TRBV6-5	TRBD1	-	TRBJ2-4	CASSRGTGLQYF	TGTGCCAGCAGCCGTGGGACAGGGCTTCAGTACTTC
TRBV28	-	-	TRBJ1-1	CASHVLGRPNTEAFF	TGTGCCAGCCACGTCCTGGGAAGACCAAACACTGAAGCTTTCTTT
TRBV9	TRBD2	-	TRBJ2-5	CASSVGASGAQYF	TGTGCCAGCAGCGTAGGTGCTAGCGGGGCCCAGTACTTC
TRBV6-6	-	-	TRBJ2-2	CASRGNTGELFF	TGTGCCAGCCGCGGTAACACCGGGGAGCTGTTTTTT
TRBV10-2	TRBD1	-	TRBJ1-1	CASSDPRQGETEAFF	TGCGCCAGCAGTGACCCCCGACAGGGAGAGACTGAAGCTTTCTTT
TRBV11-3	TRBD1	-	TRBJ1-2	CASSLAGGYGYTF	TGTGCCAGCAGCTTAGCAGGGGGCTATGGCTACACCTTC
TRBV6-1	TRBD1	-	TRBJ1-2	CASSNRDRNYGYTF	TGTGCCAGCAGCAACAGGGACAGAAACTATGGCTACACCTTC
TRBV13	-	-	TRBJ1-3	CASSEQMIGNTIYF	TGTGCCAGCAGCGAACAGATGATTGGAAACACCATATATTTT
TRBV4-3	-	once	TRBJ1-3	CASSQAEWGNTIYF	TGCGCCAGCAGCCAAGCGGAATGGGGAAACACCATATATTTT
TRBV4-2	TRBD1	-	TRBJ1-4	CASSQNTGDDEKLFF	TGTGCCAGCAGCCAAAATACAGGGGATGATGAAAAACTGTTTTTT
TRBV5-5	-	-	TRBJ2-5	CASRRAGSQETQYF	TGTGCCAGCAGAAGAGCAGGCTCCCAAGAGACCCAGTACTTC
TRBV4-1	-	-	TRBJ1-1	CASSQAGSLRTEAFF	TGCGCCAGCAGCCAAGCCGGGTCCTTAAGGACTGAAGCTTTCTTT
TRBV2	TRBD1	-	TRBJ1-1	CASKSDRGRGTEAFF	TGTGCCAGCAAATCGGACAGGGGGAGAGGCACTGAAGCTTTCTTT
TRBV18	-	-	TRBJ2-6	CASSPRQVSGANVLTF	TGTGCCAGCTCACCACGACAGGTCTCTGGGGCCAACGTCCTGACTTTC
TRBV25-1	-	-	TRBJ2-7	CASTSGPTYEQYF	TGTGCCAGTACCTCCGGGCCTACCTACGAGCAGTACTTC
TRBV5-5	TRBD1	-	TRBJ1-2	CASSLAYRDREDYGYTF	TGTGCCAGCAGCTTGGCGTACCGGGACAGGGAGGACTATGGCTACACCTTC
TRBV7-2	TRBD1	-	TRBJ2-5	CASSSWTGVVGETQYF	TGTGCCAGCAGCTCGTGGACAGGGGTGGTCGGGGAGACCCAGTACTTC
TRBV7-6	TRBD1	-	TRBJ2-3	CASSFPGQGTDTQYF	TGTGCCAGCAGCTTCCCGGGACAGGGCACAGATACGCAGTATTTT
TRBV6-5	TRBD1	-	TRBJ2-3	CASSYSSGRGLYTQYF	TGTGCCAGCAGTTACTCATCTGGCAGGGGGCTATATACGCAGTATTTT
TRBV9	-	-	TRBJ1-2	CASSVVSGANYGYTF	TGTGCCAGCAGCGTAGTTAGCGGAGCTAACTATGGCTACACCTTC
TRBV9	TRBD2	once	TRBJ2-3	CASSLSGGGGDTQYF	TGTGCCAGCAGCCTAAGCGGGGGGGGAGGAGATACGCAGTATTTT
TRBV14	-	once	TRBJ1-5	CASSQGSNQPQHF	TGTGCCAGCAGCCAGGGTAGCAATCAGCCCCAGCATTTT
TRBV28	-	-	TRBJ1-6	CASSVRGYSPLHF	TGTGCCAGCAGTGTCCGAGGGTACTCACCCCTCCACTTT